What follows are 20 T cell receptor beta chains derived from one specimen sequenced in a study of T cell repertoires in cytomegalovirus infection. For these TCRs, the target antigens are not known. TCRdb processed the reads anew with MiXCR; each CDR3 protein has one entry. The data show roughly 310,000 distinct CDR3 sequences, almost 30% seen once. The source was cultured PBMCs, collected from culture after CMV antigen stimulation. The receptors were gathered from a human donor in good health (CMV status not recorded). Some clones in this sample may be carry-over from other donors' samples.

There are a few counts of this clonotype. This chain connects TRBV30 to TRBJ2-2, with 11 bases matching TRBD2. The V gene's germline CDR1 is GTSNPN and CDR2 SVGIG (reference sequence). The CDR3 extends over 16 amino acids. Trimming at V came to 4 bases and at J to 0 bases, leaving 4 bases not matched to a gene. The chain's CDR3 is CAWTSGRTSNTGELFF. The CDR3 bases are TGTGCCTGGACTAGCGGGAGGACCTCGAACACCGGGGAGCTGTTTTTT.

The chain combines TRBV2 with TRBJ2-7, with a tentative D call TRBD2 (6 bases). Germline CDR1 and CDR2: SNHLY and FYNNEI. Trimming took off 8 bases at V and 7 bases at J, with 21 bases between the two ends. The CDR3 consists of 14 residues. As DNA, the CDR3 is TGTGCCAGCCTGGAGGGGCCTCCCATGAGTGAGCAGTACTTC. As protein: CASLEGPPMSEQYF. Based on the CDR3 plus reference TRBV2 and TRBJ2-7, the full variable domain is EPEVTQTPSHQVTQMGQEVILRCVPISNHLYFYWYRQILGQKVEFLVSFYNNEISEKSEIFDDQFSVERPDGSNFTLKIRSTKLEDSAMYFCASLEGPPMSEQYFGPGTRLTVT.

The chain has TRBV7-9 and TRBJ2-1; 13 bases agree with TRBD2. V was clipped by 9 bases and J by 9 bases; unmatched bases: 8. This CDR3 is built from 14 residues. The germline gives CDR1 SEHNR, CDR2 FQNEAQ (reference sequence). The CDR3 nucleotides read TGTGCCAGTACCGGGACTAGCGGGGCTAGTGAGCAGTTCTTC. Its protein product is CASTGTSGASEQFF.

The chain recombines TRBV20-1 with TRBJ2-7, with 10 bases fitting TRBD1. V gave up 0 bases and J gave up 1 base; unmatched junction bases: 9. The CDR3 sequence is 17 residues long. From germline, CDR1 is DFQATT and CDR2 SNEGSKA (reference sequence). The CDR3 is CSARDRGRQGASYEQYF. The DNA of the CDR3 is TGCAGTGCTAGAGATCGAGGGAGACAGGGGGCATCCTACGAGCAGTACTTC.

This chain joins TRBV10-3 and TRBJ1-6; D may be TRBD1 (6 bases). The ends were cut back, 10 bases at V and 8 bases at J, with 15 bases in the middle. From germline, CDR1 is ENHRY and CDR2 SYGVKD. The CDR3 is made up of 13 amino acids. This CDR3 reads CATETHRDSPLHF. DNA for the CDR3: TGTGCCACCGAGACCCACAGGGATTCACCCCTCCACTTT.

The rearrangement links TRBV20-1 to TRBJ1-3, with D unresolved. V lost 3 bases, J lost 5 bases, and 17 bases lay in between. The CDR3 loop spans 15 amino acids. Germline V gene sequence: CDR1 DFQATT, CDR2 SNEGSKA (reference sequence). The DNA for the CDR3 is TGCAGTGCTAGGATACCATCACGTTCCCGAAACACCATATATTTT. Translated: CSARIPSRSRNTIYF.

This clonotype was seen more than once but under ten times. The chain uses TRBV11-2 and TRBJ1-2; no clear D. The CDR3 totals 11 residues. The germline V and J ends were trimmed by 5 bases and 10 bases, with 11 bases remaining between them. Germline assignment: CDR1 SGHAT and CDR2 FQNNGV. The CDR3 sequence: CASSLVRSYTF. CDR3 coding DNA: TGTGCCAGCAGCCTGGTACGGTCCTACACCTTC.

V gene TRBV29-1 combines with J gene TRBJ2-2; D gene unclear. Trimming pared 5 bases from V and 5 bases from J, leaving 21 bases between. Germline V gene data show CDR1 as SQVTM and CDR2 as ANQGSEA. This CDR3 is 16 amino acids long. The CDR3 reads CSVTWEKGGRTGELFF. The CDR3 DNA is TGCAGCGTTACTTGGGAAAAGGGTGGGCGGACCGGGGAGCTGTTTTTT.

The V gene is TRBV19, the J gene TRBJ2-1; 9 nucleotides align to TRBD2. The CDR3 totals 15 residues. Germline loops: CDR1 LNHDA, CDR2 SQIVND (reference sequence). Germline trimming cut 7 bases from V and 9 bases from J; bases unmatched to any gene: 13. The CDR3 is CASISGRAGASEQFF. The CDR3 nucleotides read TGTGCCAGTATTAGCGGGAGAGCGGGGGCTAGTGAGCAGTTCTTC.

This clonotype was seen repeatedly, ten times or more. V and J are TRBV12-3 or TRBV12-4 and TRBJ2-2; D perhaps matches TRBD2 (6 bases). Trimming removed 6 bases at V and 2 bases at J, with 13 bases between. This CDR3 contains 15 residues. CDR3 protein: CASSIAELNTGELFF. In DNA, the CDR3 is TGTGCCAGCAGCATAGCGGAACTAAACACCGGGGAGCTGTTTTTT.

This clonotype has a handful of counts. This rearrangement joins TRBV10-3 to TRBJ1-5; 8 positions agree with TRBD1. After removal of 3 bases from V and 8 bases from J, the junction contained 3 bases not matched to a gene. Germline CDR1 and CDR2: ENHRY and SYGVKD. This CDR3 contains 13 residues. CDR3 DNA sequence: TGTGCCATCAGTGAAAGGGACAGGAAGCCCCAGCATTTT. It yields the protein CAISERDRKPQHF.

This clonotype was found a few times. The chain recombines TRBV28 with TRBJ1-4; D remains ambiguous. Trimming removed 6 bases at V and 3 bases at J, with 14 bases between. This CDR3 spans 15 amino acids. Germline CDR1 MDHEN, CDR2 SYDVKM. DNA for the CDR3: TGTGCCAGCAGACCTAACCTGGGAGCTAATGAAAAACTGTTTTTT. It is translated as CASRPNLGANEKLFF.

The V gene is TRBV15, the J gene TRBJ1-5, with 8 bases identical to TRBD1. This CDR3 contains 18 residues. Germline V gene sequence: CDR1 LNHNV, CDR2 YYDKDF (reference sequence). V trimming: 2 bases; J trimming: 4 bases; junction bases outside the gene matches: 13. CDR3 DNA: TGTGCCACCAGCAGACCAACAGGGGGAACCATCAAGAATCAGCCCCAGCATTTT. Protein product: CATSRPTGGTIKNQPQHF.

DNA for the CDR3: TGCAGTGCTAGACTCCCGGGACAGGGTCGTCAGCCCCAGCATTTT. The encoded protein is CSARLPGQGRQPQHF. The rearrangement links TRBV20-1 to TRBJ1-5; 9 bases align to TRBD1. The CDR3 spans 15 residues. Germline CDR1 reads DFQATT; CDR2 reads SNEGSKA (reference sequence). Trimming cost V 2 bases and J 6 bases; bases outside gene matches: 8.

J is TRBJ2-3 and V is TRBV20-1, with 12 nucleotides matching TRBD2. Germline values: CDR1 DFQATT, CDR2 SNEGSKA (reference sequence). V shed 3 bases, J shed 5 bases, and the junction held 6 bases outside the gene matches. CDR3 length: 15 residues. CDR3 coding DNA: TGCAGTGCTAGTGGGCTAGCGGGGGGGGGAGATACGCAGTATTTT. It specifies CSASGLAGGGDTQYF.

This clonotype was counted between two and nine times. The CDR3 sequence: CASSPGQGAGNTEAFF. The DNA for the CDR3 is TGTGCCAGCAGTCCCGGACAGGGGGCTGGGAACACTGAAGCTTTCTTT. The J gene is TRBJ1-1, the V gene TRBV12-3 or TRBV12-4; 11 bases are shared with TRBD1. The CDR3 is 16 amino acids. The trim removed 5 bases at V and 1 base at J, leaving 6 bases unmatched.

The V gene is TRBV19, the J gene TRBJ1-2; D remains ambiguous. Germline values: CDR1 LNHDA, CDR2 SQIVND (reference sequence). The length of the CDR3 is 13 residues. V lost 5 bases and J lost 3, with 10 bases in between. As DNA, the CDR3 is TGTGCCAGTAGTCCCGGGAGGGACTATGGCTACACCTTC. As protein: CASSPGRDYGYTF.

The CDR3 sequence: CASSFARVGRETQYF. In DNA, the CDR3 is TGTGCCAGCAGCTTCGCCAGGGTTGGCCGGGAGACCCAGTACTTC. The V gene is TRBV7-8, the J gene TRBJ2-5, with D possibly TRBD1 on 5 matching bases. V was shortened by 3 bases and J by 5 bases, with 16 bases between the two germline ends. Germline CDR1 reads SGHVS; CDR2 reads FQNEAQ. This CDR3 has 15 residues.

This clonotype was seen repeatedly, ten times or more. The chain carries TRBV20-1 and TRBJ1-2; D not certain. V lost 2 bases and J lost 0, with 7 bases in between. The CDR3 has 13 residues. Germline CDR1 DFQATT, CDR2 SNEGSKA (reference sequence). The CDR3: CSARHPANYGYTF. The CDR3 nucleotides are TGCAGTGCTAGACACCCCGCTAACTATGGCTACACCTTC.

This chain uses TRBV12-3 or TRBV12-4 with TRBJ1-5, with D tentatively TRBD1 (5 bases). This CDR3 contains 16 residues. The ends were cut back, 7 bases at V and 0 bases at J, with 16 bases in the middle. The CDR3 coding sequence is TGTGCCAGCACGACAGACGGGACGGATAGCAATCAGCCCCAGCATTTT. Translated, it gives CASTTDGTDSNQPQHF.